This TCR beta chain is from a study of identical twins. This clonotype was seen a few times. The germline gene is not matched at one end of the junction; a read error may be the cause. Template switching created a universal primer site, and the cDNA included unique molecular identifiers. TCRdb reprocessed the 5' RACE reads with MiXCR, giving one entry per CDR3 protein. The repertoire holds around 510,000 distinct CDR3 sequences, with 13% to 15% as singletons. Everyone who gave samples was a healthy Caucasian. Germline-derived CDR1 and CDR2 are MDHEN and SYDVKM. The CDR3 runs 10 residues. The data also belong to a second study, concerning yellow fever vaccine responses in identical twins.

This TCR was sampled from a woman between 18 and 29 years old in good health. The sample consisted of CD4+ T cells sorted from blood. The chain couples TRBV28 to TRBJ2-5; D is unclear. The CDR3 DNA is TGTGCCAACTCCCCCCGCCATCTAAACTTC. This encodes CANSPRHLNF.